These T cell receptor beta chains were read from a single sample in a study of blood T cell repertoires in COVID-19. Clones were read by immunoSEQ multiplex PCR, and TCRdb kept only the in-frame ones, dropping some. The sample records about 300,000 clones, just under 90% being singletons. The source material was PBMCs or T cells enriched from blood (not recorded which). These receptors all come from a woman aged 45-65 years who had been exposed to COVID-19. Both conserved end residues are part of each CDR3. D genes are given only for firm matches. Size tells how often a clone was seen (once, few, many) or the class of an expanded clone, and some rows leave it out.

j_call | cdr3_length | v_call | clone_size | d_call | cdr3_aa | cdr3_nt
TRBJ2-3 | 14 | TRBV15 | - | TRBD1 | CATSRGDREDTQYF | TGTGCCACCAGCAGAGGGGACAGGGAAGATACGCAGTATTTT
TRBJ1-1 | 14 | TRBV9 | - | - | CASTLGDTNTEAFF | TGTGCCAGTACCCTAGGGGACACGAACACTGAAGCTTTCTTT
TRBJ2-7 | 14 | TRBV2 | few | - | CASSEGDITYEQYF | TGTGCCAGCAGTGAAGGGGACATTACCTACGAGCAGTACTTC
TRBJ2-5 | 15 | TRBV5-1 | - | - | CASSPYRSRQETQYF | TGCGCCAGCAGCCCCTACAGAAGCCGTCAAGAGACCCAGTACTTC
TRBJ2-4 | 20 | TRBV4-2 | - | TRBD2 | CARSDIAGGSGGLAKNIQYF | TGTGCCCGCAGCGACATAGCGGGGGGATCGGGGGGATTAGCCAAAAACATTCAGTACTTC
TRBJ2-3 | 14 | TRBV9 | once | - | CASSVGTSVDTQYF | TGTGCCAGCAGCGTAGGAACTAGTGTAGATACGCAGTATTTT
TRBJ1-2 | 15 | TRBV5-1 | once | TRBD1 | CASSLLQGAEDGYTF | TGCGCCAGCAGCTTGCTACAGGGGGCTGAGGATGGCTACACCTTC
TRBJ1-1 | 13 | TRBV5-1 | - | - | CASTSTGSTEAFF | TGCGCCAGCACCTCGACAGGCAGCACTGAAGCTTTCTTT
TRBJ2-3 | 19 | TRBV5-8 | - | TRBD2 | CASSLPPVLAGDSTDTQYF | TGTGCCAGCAGCTTGCCCCCCGTGTTGGCGGGGGATAGCACAGATACGCAGTATTTT
TRBJ2-7 | 13 | TRBV7-9 | - | - | CAGARGSMGEQYF | TGTGCCGGGGCCAGGGGCTCGATGGGCGAGCAGTACTTC
TRBJ2-7 | 13 | TRBV5-1 | - | - | CASSLDRWYEQYF | TGCGCCAGCAGCTTGGACAGGTGGTACGAGCAGTACTTC
TRBJ2-1 | 17 | TRBV10-2 | - | - | CASSARVGTWGYNEQFF | TGCGCCAGCAGTGCTCGAGTTGGGACATGGGGATACAATGAGCAGTTCTTC
TRBJ2-7 | 15 | TRBV7-9 | once | - | CASSLGGGKTYEQYF | TGTGCCAGCAGCTTAGGAGGGGGTAAGACCTACGAGCAGTACTTC
TRBJ2-2 | 15 | TRBV5-1 | - | - | CASEGVGMTTGELFF | TGCGCCAGCGAAGGGGTGGGTATGACCACCGGGGAGCTGTTTTTT
TRBJ2-1 | 11 | TRBV3-1/TRBV3-2 | once | - | CASSRVEEQFF | TGTGCCAGCAGCCGGGTGGAGGAGCAGTTCTTC
TRBJ1-3 | 14 | TRBV6-1 | - | - | CASSEAGQGNTIYF | TGTGCCAGCAGTGAAGCAGGACAGGGAAACACCATATATTTT
TRBJ2-7 | 16 | TRBV7-9 | once | TRBD1 | CASSFDPGQGAYEQYF | TGTGCCAGCAGCTTTGACCCGGGACAGGGGGCCTACGAGCAGTACTTC
TRBJ2-3 | 14 | TRBV27 | - | - | CASNPGVAVDTQYF | TGTGCCAGCAACCCGGGGGTGGCGGTAGATACGCAGTATTTT
TRBJ1-3 | 18 | TRBV21-1 | - | - | CASSKALNNPNSGNTIYF | TGTGCCAGCAGCAAAGCCCTGAACAATCCGAACTCTGGAAACACCATATATTTT
TRBJ2-1 | 16 | TRBV28 | - | TRBD2 | CASSSPAGDSYNEQFF | TGTGCCAGCAGTTCCCCCGCGGGGGACTCCTACAATGAGCAGTTCTTC
TRBJ2-1 | 16 | TRBV7-2 | - | TRBD2 | CASSLLAGGGYNEQFF | TGTGCCAGCAGCTTACTTGCGGGGGGAGGCTACAATGAGCAGTTCTTC
TRBJ2-2 | 16 | TRBV3-1/TRBV3-2 | - | TRBD2 | CASSPIASGGTGELFF | TGTGCCAGCAGCCCGATTGCTAGCGGAGGGACCGGGGAGCTGTTTTTT
TRBJ1-2 | 16 | TRBV19 | - | TRBD1 | CASSIDRTGGLSGYTF | TGTGCCAGTAGTATAGATCGGACAGGGGGACTTTCTGGCTACACCTTC
TRBJ2-5 | 16 | TRBV9 | - | - | CASSQGTSRRQETQYF | TGTGCCAGCAGCCAAGGGACTTCAAGGCGGCAAGAGACCCAGTACTTC
TRBJ1-1 | 14 | TRBV10-3 | - | - | CAISDNSKNTEAFF | TGTGCCATCAGTGATAACAGCAAGAACACTGAAGCTTTCTTT
TRBJ1-5 | 15 | TRBV18 | - | TRBD1 | CASSQQGANNQPQHF | TGTGCCAGCTCACAACAGGGGGCCAACAATCAGCCCCAGCATTTT
TRBJ1-5 | 13 | TRBV12-3/TRBV12-4 | - | - | CASSLAGDQPQHF | TGTGCCAGCAGTTTAGCTGGAGATCAGCCCCAGCATTTT
TRBJ2-7 | 15 | TRBV15 | - | - | CATSRAGTPDYEQYF | TGTGCCACCAGCAGGGCCGGGACACCTGACTACGAGCAGTACTTC
TRBJ2-5 | 16 | TRBV24-1 | - | TRBD2 | CATCGGAGGKQETQYF | TGTGCCACCTGTGGTGGGGCGGGGGGGAAACAAGAGACCCAGTACTTC
TRBJ2-7 | 14 | TRBV9 | once | TRBD1 | CASSRDRPPDEQYF | TGTGCCAGCAGCAGGGACAGGCCCCCTGACGAGCAGTACTTC
TRBJ2-3 | 18 | TRBV15 | - | TRBD2 | CATSRGGSTSGYTDTQYF | TGTGCCACCAGCAGGGGGGGGTCGACTAGCGGGTACACAGATACGCAGTATTTT
TRBJ2-3 | 16 | TRBV4-2 | - | TRBD1 | CASSRPGQASTDTQYF | TGTGCCAGCAGCAGGCCGGGACAGGCCTCCACAGATACGCAGTATTTT
TRBJ1-4 | 15 | TRBV28 | once | - | CASSIRQPTNEKLFF | TGTGCCAGCAGTATTAGACAGCCAACTAATGAAAAACTGTTTTTT
TRBJ2-5 | 16 | TRBV7-8 | - | TRBD1 | CASSSRPDRVQETQYF | TGTGCCAGCAGCTCCCGACCAGACAGGGTCCAAGAGACCCAGTACTTC
TRBJ2-2 | 16 | TRBV5-4 | - | TRBD2 | CASRRSSGVNTGELFF | TGTGCCAGCAGGCGCAGCAGCGGGGTGAACACCGGGGAGCTGTTTTTT
TRBJ2-1 | 14 | TRBV7-8 | - | - | CASSLGGQPNEQFF | TGTGCCAGCAGCTTGGGGGGACAGCCCAATGAGCAGTTCTTC
TRBJ2-7 | 12 | TRBV7-9 | - | TRBD2 | CASTAGDYEQYF | TGTGCCAGCACCGCGGGGGACTACGAGCAGTACTTC